The T cell receptor (beta chain) described here comes from a study of blood T cell repertoires in COVID-19. Study overall: PBMCs, B-cell-depleted T cells, or T cells provided the cDNA or gDNA that made up the material.

The CDR3 is made up of 13 amino acids. The V and J ends lost 6 bases and 7 bases respectively, with 13 bases between them. Germline loops: CDR1 SGHVS, CDR2 FQNEAQ. Sequencing was performed with immunoSEQ multiplex PCR; in TCRdb, only in-frame clones are kept and a portion is missing. The data contain 300,000 to 350,000 clones, approximately 85% of them singletons. The sample consisted of PBMCs or T cells enriched from blood (not recorded which). The chain uses TRBV7-8 and TRBJ1-3; no definite D call. The origin of this receptor is a man aged 30 to 45 who had recovered from COVID-19. CDR3: CASSPYPRNTIYF. In nucleotides, the CDR3 is TGTGCCAGCAGTCCATACCCTAGGAACACCATATATTTT.